These T cell receptor beta chains were read from a single sample in a study of T cell responses to AZD1222 COVID-19 vaccine. Using immunoSEQ multiplex PCR, the repertoire was profiled, and TCRdb retains in-frame clones only, with some absent. The table lists some 150,000 clones, approximately 91% of them singletons. The material was peripheral blood, obtained after recovery from COVID-19. Every receptor here comes from an adult who had recovered from COVID-19. Both conserved end residues are part of each CDR3. The D gene is left open where the match is weak. Size tells how often a clone was seen (once, few, many) or the class of an expanded clone, and some rows leave it out.

clone size | J gene | V gene | D gene | CDR3 protein | CDR3 DNA
. | TRBJ1-2 | TRBV10-1 | . | CASKRGPRGYTF | TGCGCCAGCAAGAGAGGGCCTCGGGGCTACACCTTC
. | TRBJ2-5 | TRBV7-2 | . | CASSLVQLASQETQYF | TGTGCCAGCAGCTTAGTGCAGCTAGCGTCTCAAGAGACCCAGTACTTC
. | TRBJ2-6 | TRBV14 | . | CASSPSWGSSGANVLTF | TGTGCCAGCAGCCCCTCCTGGGGTTCCTCTGGGGCCAACGTCCTGACTTTC
few | TRBJ2-7 | TRBV28 | . | CASSQRYHSGRTYEQYF | TGTGCCAGCAGTCAAAGATATCACTCCGGCAGGACCTACGAGCAGTACTTC
medium-sized | TRBJ2-3 | TRBV28 | . | CASSLDGSTDTQYF | TGTGCCAGCAGTTTAGACGGAAGCACAGATACGCAGTATTTT
once | TRBJ1-6 | TRBV4-1 | . | CASSQEGNSPLHF | TGCGCCAGCAGCCAAGAAGGGAATTCACCCCTCCACTTT
once | TRBJ2-5 | TRBV18 | . | CASSPRAETQYF | TGTGCCAGCTCACCACGGGCAGAGACCCAGTACTTC
. | TRBJ2-5 | TRBV15 | . | CATSRDLVQGKETQYF | TGTGCCACCAGCAGAGATCTCGTACAGGGTAAAGAGACCCAGTACTTC
once | TRBJ2-3 | TRBV14 | . | CASATTTDTQYF | TGTGCCAGTGCTACTACCACAGATACGCAGTATTTT
. | TRBJ2-1 | TRBV4-3 | . | CASSQVAYSYNEQFF | TGCGCCAGCAGCCAAGTAGCGTACTCCTACAATGAGCAGTTCTTC
. | TRBJ2-1 | TRBV20-1 | TRBD2 | CSASYQREGSYSYNEQFF | TGCAGTGCTAGTTACCAGCGGGAGGGGTCGTACTCCTACAATGAGCAGTTCTTC
. | TRBJ2-7 | TRBV9 | . | CASSSFEGGSYEQYF | TGTGCCAGCAGCTCCTTCGAGGGGGGGTCCTACGAGCAGTACTTC
. | TRBJ2-1 | TRBV19 | TRBD2 | CASRGLAGRSEQFF | TGTGCCAGTCGGGGACTAGCGGGTCGCAGTGAGCAGTTCTTC
. | TRBJ1-2 | TRBV10-1 | TRBD1 | CASCWDRGRVSYGYTF | TGCGCCAGCTGTTGGGACAGGGGGCGCGTGAGCTATGGCTACACCTTC